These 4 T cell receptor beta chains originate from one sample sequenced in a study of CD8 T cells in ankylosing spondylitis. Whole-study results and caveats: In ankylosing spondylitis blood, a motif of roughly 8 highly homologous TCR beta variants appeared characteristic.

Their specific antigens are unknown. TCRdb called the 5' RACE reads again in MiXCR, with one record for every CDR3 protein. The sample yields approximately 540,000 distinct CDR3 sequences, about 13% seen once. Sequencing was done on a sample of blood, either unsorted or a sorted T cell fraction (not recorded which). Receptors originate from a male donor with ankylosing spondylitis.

The DNA of the CDR3 is TGTGCCAGCAGCCAGTACGCTTACGAGCAGTACTTC. Its protein is CASSQYAYEQYF. V is TRBV12-3 or TRBV12-4 and J is TRBJ2-7; D is uncertain. This CDR3 contains 12 residues. Trimming pared 6 bases from V and 4 bases from J, leaving 10 bases between.

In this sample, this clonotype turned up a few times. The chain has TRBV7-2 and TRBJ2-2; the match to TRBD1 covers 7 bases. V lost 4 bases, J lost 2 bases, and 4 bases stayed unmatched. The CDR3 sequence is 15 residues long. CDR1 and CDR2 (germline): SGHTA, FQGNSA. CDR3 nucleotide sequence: TGTGCCAGCAGCTCGGGACAGCGTAACACCGGGGAGCTGTTTTTT. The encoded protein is CASSSGQRNTGELFF.

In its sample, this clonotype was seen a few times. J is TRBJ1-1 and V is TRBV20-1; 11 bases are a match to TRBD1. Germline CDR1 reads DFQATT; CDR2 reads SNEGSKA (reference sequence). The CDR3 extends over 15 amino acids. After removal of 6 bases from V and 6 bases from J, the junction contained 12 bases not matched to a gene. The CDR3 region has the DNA TGCAGTGCCCCCCGGGACAGGGGGATTGAGGCTGAAGCTTTCTTT. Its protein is CSAPRDRGIEAEAFF.

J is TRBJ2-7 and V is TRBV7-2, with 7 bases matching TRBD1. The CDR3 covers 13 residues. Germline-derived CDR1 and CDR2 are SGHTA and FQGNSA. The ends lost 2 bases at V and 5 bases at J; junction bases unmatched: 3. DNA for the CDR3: TGTGCCAGCAGCTTAAACAGGGGTAACGAGCAGTACTTC. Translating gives CASSLNRGNEQYF.